This TCR beta chain was captured in a study of cytomegalovirus exposure and HLA in healthy donors. General study points: The study listed roughly 160 cytomegalovirus-associated TCR beta chains. Most TCR beta V segments were productive about 90% or about 30% of the time in an earlier analysis. The authors later linked a missense DCLRE1C variant to TCR beta V- and J-gene trimming. The Asian-associated ancestry cluster reportedly had fewer N-insertions than the roughly 700-donor mean in a later analysis.

This clone has just one count. No antigen is known for it. The PCR made use of 60 Vbeta and 13 Jbeta primers. Data came from immunoSEQ multiplex PCR; TCRdb stores just in-frame clones and leaves some out. The data contain roughly 62,000 clones, approximately 77% of them singletons. This receptor was identified in a woman in her forties in good health and CMV-seropositive. The material sequenced was PBMCs.

The CDR3 DNA reads TGTGCCAGCAGCTTCGTACAGGCCAACTATGGCTACACCTTC. Encoded protein: CASSFVQANYGYTF. V gene TRBV5-4 combines with J gene TRBJ1-2; weak D call: TRBD1 (5 bases). The CDR3 has 14 residues. Germline V gives CDR1 SGHNT, CDR2 YYREEE (reference sequence). The germline V and J ends were trimmed by 2 bases and 2 bases, with 10 bases remaining between them. The variable domain in full, completed from reference TRBV5-4 and TRBJ1-2, reads ETGVTQSPTHLIKTRGQQVTLRCSSQSGHNTVSWYQQALGQGPQFIFQYYREEENGRGNFPPRFSGLQFPNYSSELNVNALELDDSALYLCASSFVQANYGYTFGSGTRLTVV.